In its sample, the clone carrying this TCR beta chain was seen many times. These data are taken from a study of T-cell memory formation after mild COVID-19. With 6 bases clipped from V and 2 bases from J, the junction kept 9 bases outside the gene matches. The CDR3 runs 16 residues. The V gene's germline CDR1 is SGHTA and CDR2 FQGNSA. MiXCR, run by TCRdb on the 5' RACE reads, gives a single entry per CDR3 protein. The table shows some 180,000 distinct CDR3 sequences, with over 10% occurring only once. Sample: PBMCs or a T cell subset sorted from them (not recorded which). This clonotype was obtained from a man aged 18-30 years who had mild COVID-19 (a few samples of this study predate the infection). Cell type and time point are not known. This chain links TRBV7-2 with TRBJ2-2; TRBD2 matches at 7 bases. CDR3 nucleotide sequence: TGTGCCAGCAGTCAATACGGGGGGACTAACACCGGGGAGCTGTTTTTT. This encodes CASSQYGGTNTGELFF. Combining the CDR3 with reference TRBV7-2 and TRBJ2-2 gives the whole variable domain GAGVSQSPSNKVTEKGKDVELRCDPISGHTALYWYRQSLGQGLEFLIYFQGNSAPDKSGLPSDRFSAERTGGSVSTLTIQRTQQEDSAVYLCASSQYGGTNTGELFFGEGSRLTVL.